These 19 T cell receptor beta chains share one sample of origin, sequenced in a study of radiation and T cells in renal cell carcinoma. Measured with immunoSEQ multiplex PCR; TCRdb has only the in-frame clones, and not every one. Altogether approximately 140,000 clones are present, 88% being singletons, with the ten largest covering around 4.1%. Time point specified: baseline pretreatment blood. As to treatment: 15 Gy SBRT to primary tumor, nephrectomy 4 weeks later. The sequences come from blood, collected from a patient whose treatment included radiotherapy and nephrectomy. The receptors stem from a woman aged 70-85 years with renal cell carcinoma.

The CDR3 nucleotides are TGCGCCAGCAGCCAAACCATAGCGGGCACAGATACGCAGTATTTT. This translates into CASSQTIAGTDTQYF. The chain couples TRBV4-3 to TRBJ2-3; a possible D gene is TRBD2 (6 bases). The germline V and J ends were trimmed by 2 bases and 1 base, with 10 bases remaining between them. The CDR3 totals 15 residues. CDR1 LGHNA and CDR2 YSLEER come from the germline V gene.

The V call is TRBV11-3, the J call TRBJ1-1; D gene unclear. V was trimmed by 2 bases and J by 1 base, leaving 5 bases between them. This CDR3 contains 13 residues. CDR1 and CDR2 (germline): SGHNT, YENEEA. DNA of the CDR3: TGTGCCAGCAGCTTATTACGGAACACTGAAGCTTTCTTT. Protein product: CASSLLRNTEAFF.

This clone was detected only once. The chain combines TRBV19 with TRBJ1-1, with D unresolved. CDR1 LNHDA and CDR2 SQIVND come from the germline V gene (reference sequence). Trimming stripped 3 bases from V and 7 bases from J, with 9 bases between. This CDR3 is 12 amino acids long. CDR3 nucleotide sequence: TGTGCCAGTAGTATCGTGCGTAGTGAAGCTTTCTTT. It translates to CASSIVRSEAFF.

The genes are TRBV2 and TRBJ2-7; TRBD1 is a possible D gene (5 bases). The CDR3 runs to 14 residues. CDR1 SNHLY and CDR2 FYNNEI come from the germline V gene. Trimming shortened V by 5 bases and J by 7 bases, and 18 bases separated the two germline ends. In DNA form, the CDR3 reads TGTGCCAGCAGTTTTGACAGAGCCTACGGGGAGCAGTACTTC. It codes for CASSFDRAYGEQYF.

The table lists this clone with a count of one. The chain uses TRBV7-2 and TRBJ2-1; TRBD2 agrees at 11 bases. Germline V lookup: CDR1 SGHTA, CDR2 FQGNSA. Trimming at V came to 4 bases and at J to 8 bases, leaving 7 bases not matched to a gene. There are 15 residues in the CDR3. This CDR3 reads CASSSLAGGRDEQFF. The CDR3 region has the DNA TGTGCCAGCAGCTCCTTAGCGGGGGGGCGGGATGAGCAGTTCTTC.

This chain links TRBV9 with TRBJ1-1; 7 nucleotides align to TRBD1. Germline CDR1 is SGDLS and CDR2 is YYNGEE. V shed 1 base and J 0 bases; nucleotides not matched to a gene: 6. CDR3 length: 16 residues. CDR3 loop: CASSVQQGKLNTEAFF. As DNA, the CDR3 is TGTGCCAGCAGCGTACAACAGGGGAAATTGAACACTGAAGCTTTCTTT.

CDR3 residues: CASSPAVDTQYF. The CDR3 DNA reads as TGTGCCAGCAGCCCAGCGGTAGATACGCAGTATTTT. J is TRBJ2-3 and V is TRBV7-2; weak D call: TRBD2 (5 bases). This CDR3 is built from 12 residues. V dropped 5 bases and J dropped 5 bases, with 8 bases sitting between them. Looked up from germline, CDR1 is SGHTA and CDR2 is FQGNSA.

The chain combines TRBV6-5 with TRBJ2-2, with D possibly TRBD2 on 6 matching bases. Germline loops: CDR1 MNHEY, CDR2 SVGAGI. V lost 5 bases to trimming and J lost 5 bases, with 15 bases between them. The CDR3 consists of 15 residues. CDR3: CASSKEGRTTGELFF. In DNA, the CDR3 is TGTGCCAGCAGTAAGGAGGGCAGGACGACCGGGGAGCTGTTTTTT.

The gene calls are TRBV9 and TRBJ1-1; D unresolved. V lost 1 base, J lost 4 bases, and 11 bases lay in between. The length of the CDR3 is 14 residues. CDR1 is SGDLS, CDR2 YYNGEE, per germline. The CDR3, as DNA: TGTGCCAGCAGCGTAAGTGGTCGGGGCACTGAAGCTTTCTTT. Translation gives CASSVSGRGTEAFF.

The rearrangement uses TRBV7-9 and TRBJ2-7, with a possible D match to TRBD1 (5 bases). The CDR3 is made up of 15 amino acids. The V gene lost 2 bases and the J gene lost 3 bases, with 14 bases spanning the gap. Per germline, CDR1 SEHNR and CDR2 FQNEAQ (reference sequence). This CDR3 reads CASSLSLTRDYEQYF. The CDR3 DNA follows: TGTGCCAGCAGCTTATCTCTCACCAGGGACTACGAGCAGTACTTC.

V gene TRBV5-4 combines with J gene TRBJ1-1; 7 positions match TRBD1. Germline-derived CDR1 and CDR2 are SGHNT and YYREEE (reference sequence). V was pared by 3 bases and J by 0 bases, with 5 bases of the junction left unmatched. The CDR3 consists of 15 residues. This chain's CDR3 is CASSSAGTVNTEAFF. The DNA of the CDR3 is TGTGCCAGCAGCTCGGCCGGGACAGTGAACACTGAAGCTTTCTTT. The full variable domain, with the rest looked up from reference TRBV5-4 and TRBJ1-1, is ETGVTQSPTHLIKTRGQQVTLRCSSQSGHNTVSWYQQALGQGPQFIFQYYREEENGRGNFPPRFSGLQFPNYSSELNVNALELDDSALYLCASSSAGTVNTEAFFGQGTRLTVV.

This chain joins TRBV11-2 and TRBJ2-7; the match to TRBD1 covers 9 bases. This CDR3 has 13 amino acids. From germline, CDR1 is SGHAT and CDR2 FQNNGV. The V gene end was trimmed by 5 bases and the J gene end by 3 bases; junction bases not matched to a gene: 2. CDR3 in amino acids: CASSKTGGYEQYF. The DNA of the CDR3 is TGTGCCAGCAGCAAGACAGGGGGCTACGAGCAGTACTTC.

V gene TRBV7-9 combines with J gene TRBJ1-4; D remains ambiguous. The length of the CDR3 is 13 residues. The germline CDR1 and CDR2 sequences are SEHNR and FQNEAQ (reference sequence). Trimming removed 0 bases from V and 7 bases from J, with 6 bases in between. The CDR3 spells CASSLAKVEKLFF. The CDR3 DNA reads TGTGCCAGCAGCTTAGCGAAAGTTGAAAAACTGTTTTTT. Full variable domain (outside the CDR3, taken from reference TRBV7-9 and TRBJ1-4): DTGVSQNPRHKITKRGQNVTFRCDPISEHNRLYWYRQTLGQGPEFLTYFQNEAQLEKSRLLSDRFSAERPKGSFSTLEIQRTEQGDSAMYLCASSLAKVEKLFFGSGTQLSVL.

The rearrangement links TRBV5-1 to TRBJ2-6, with a possible D match to TRBD1 (5 bases). V was pared by 0 bases and J by 2 bases, with 12 bases between. The V gene's germline CDR1 is SGHRS and CDR2 YFSETQ. The CDR3 is 17 amino acids. For the CDR3, the DNA is TGCGCCAGCAGCTTGGCCCCTGGGGCGGCTGGGGCCAACGTCCTGACTTTC. Its translation is CASSLAPGAAGANVLTF.

The chain combines TRBV29-1 with TRBJ2-2, with TRBD2 as a possible D gene (6 bases). CDR1 is SQVTM and CDR2 is ANQGSEA in the germline V gene. The CDR3 runs 14 residues. V lost 7 bases and J 3 bases, leaving 15 bases between the germline ends. CDR3 region: CSGRGGRDTGELFF. Written as DNA, the CDR3 is TGCAGCGGAAGGGGAGGACGCGACACCGGGGAGCTGTTTTTT.

The chain combines TRBV28 with TRBJ2-6; 8 bases fit TRBD1. Losses at the gene ends were 2 bases for V and 1 base for J; bases not matched to a gene: 4. This CDR3 contains 17 residues. Germline-derived CDR1 and CDR2 are MDHEN and SYDVKM. CDR3 coding DNA: TGTGCCAGCAGTTTAGGACAGGGCCCATCTGGGGCCAACGTCCTGACTTTC. This translates into CASSLGQGPSGANVLTF. Combining the CDR3 with reference TRBV28 and TRBJ2-6 gives the whole variable domain DVKVTQSSRYLVKRTGEKVFLECVQDMDHENMFWYRQDPGLGLRLIYFSYDVKMKEKGDIPEGYSVSREKKERFSLILESASTNQTSMYLCASSLGQGPSGANVLTFGAGSRLTVL.

V gene TRBV7-2 combines with J gene TRBJ2-3, with 9 nucleotides matching TRBD2. This CDR3 comprises 13 residues. Per the germline V gene, CDR1 is SGHTA and CDR2 is FQGNSA. V shed 8 bases, J shed 5 bases, and the junction held 5 bases outside the gene matches. The DNA of the CDR3 is TGTGCCAGCGAGCGGGGGGATTTAGATACGCAGTATTTT. Amino acids: CASERGDLDTQYF.

This clone was observed a single time. This rearrangement joins TRBV25-1 to TRBJ2-7, with a weak D call TRBD1 (5 bases). The CDR3 is made up of 14 amino acids. CDR1 is MGHDK, CDR2 SYGVNS, per germline. Trimming removed 5 bases at V and 0 bases at J, with 11 bases between. The CDR3 reads CASSRQTHSYEQYF. The CDR3 DNA reads as TGTGCCAGCAGTAGACAGACACACTCCTACGAGCAGTACTTC.

The rearrangement joins TRBV28 to TRBJ1-2; D ambiguous. V lost 8 bases, J lost 14 bases, and 15 bases lay in between. This CDR3 spans 10 amino acids. CDR1 and CDR2 from the germline V gene are MDHEN and SYDVKM. The CDR3 nucleotides are TGTGCCAGCCCTGAGGGTCGAAGAACCTTC. Translated: CASPEGRRTF.